What follows are 32 T cell receptor beta chains derived from one specimen sequenced in a study of blood T cell repertoires in COVID-19. TCRdb's table, derived via immunoSEQ multiplex PCR, lists solely in-frame clones and lacks some. The top ten clones hold around 5.8% of a sample with fewer than 110,000 clones, around 92% of them seen once. Sequencing input: peripheral blood. Receptor source: a man aged 50-60 years with active COVID-19.

V usage is TRBV7-9 and J usage is TRBJ2-3; D is unresolved. Looked up from germline, CDR1 is SEHNR and CDR2 is FQNEAQ (reference sequence). Trimming removed 2 bases at V and 6 bases at J, with 6 bases between. The CDR3 contains 12 residues. For the CDR3, the DNA is TGTGCCAGCAGCTTAATCCGGGATACGCAGTATTTT. Its translation: CASSLIRDTQYF.

In its sample, this clone was seen once. This chain joins TRBV28 and TRBJ2-7; TRBD2 matches 7 bases. This CDR3 comprises 17 residues. Germline lookup yields CDR1 MDHEN and CDR2 SYDVKM. With V trimmed by 4 bases and J by 3 bases, 15 bases remained unmatched. Here the CDR3 reads CASSSQTRLAGVYEQYF. The DNA of the CDR3 is TGTGCCAGCAGTTCACAAACCCGACTAGCCGGGGTCTACGAGCAGTACTTC.

V gene TRBV19 combines with J gene TRBJ1-5; D not certain. The CDR3 sequence is 14 residues long. Looked up from germline, CDR1 is LNHDA and CDR2 is SQIVND (reference sequence). Between the trimmed V and J ends, which lost 5 bases and 3 bases, there was a span of 11 bases. The CDR3 DNA follows: TGTGCCAGTAGTTGGGAGACCTTCAATCAGCCCCAGCATTTT. Its protein is CASSWETFNQPQHF.

V gene TRBV19 combines with J gene TRBJ1-5; no definite D call. The CDR3 is made up of 15 amino acids. V lost 5 bases and J lost 0, with 11 bases in between. In germline, CDR1 is LNHDA, CDR2 SQIVND (reference sequence). In nucleotides, the CDR3 is TGTGCCAGTAGTGAGGCAGCCTTTAGCAATCAGCCCCAGCATTTT. Translated: CASSEAAFSNQPQHF.

CDR3 coding DNA: TGTGCCAGCAGTTCTCGGAGGAACACTGAAGCTTTCTTT. Its protein product is CASSSRRNTEAFF. J is TRBJ1-1 and V is TRBV6-5; D ambiguous. The V and J ends lost 4 bases and 1 base respectively, with 7 bases between them. This CDR3 contains 13 residues. The V gene's germline CDR1 is MNHEY and CDR2 SVGAGI.

The chain carries TRBV19 and TRBJ2-1, with 11 bases matching TRBD2. The CDR3 spans 16 residues. CDR1 LNHDA and CDR2 SQIVND come from the germline V gene (reference sequence). V dropped 6 bases and J dropped 9; count of bases not matched to a gene: 13. The CDR3 DNA sequence: TGTGCCAGTAGAGAGATAGCGGGAGGGCCCGGTTTTGAGCAGTTCTTC. Translation: CASREIAGGPGFEQFF.

In this sample, this clone turned up once. The chain is built from TRBV6-1 and TRBJ1-3; D is ambiguous. Trimming took off 0 bases at V and 0 bases at J, with 9 bases between the two ends. CDR1 is MNHNS, CDR2 SASEGT, per germline. CDR3 length equals 16 residues. The DNA for the CDR3 is TGTGCCAGCAGTGAAGCTGAGGGAAGCTCTGGAAACACCATATATTTT. Translated: CASSEAEGSSGNTIYF.

On this clone: An end of the junction differs from the germline gene, which may be a read error. V gene TRBV7-9 combines with J gene TRBJ2-3, with 7 bases lining up with TRBD1. The CDR3 is made up of 15 amino acids. Looked up from germline, CDR1 is SEHNR and CDR2 is FQNEAQ (reference sequence). The CDR3: CASSYRDRSKDTQYF. The CDR3 nucleotides read TGTGCCAGCAGCTACCGGGACAGAAGCAAAGATACGCAGTATTTT.

The chain links TRBV7-8 to TRBJ2-7; TRBD2 aligns across 10 bases. The CDR3 spans 15 residues. In germline, CDR1 is SGHVS, CDR2 FQNEAQ. Losses at the gene ends were 3 bases for V and 6 bases for J; bases not matched to a gene: 8. Here the CDR3 reads CASSLDLAGVGEQYF. The CDR3 nucleotides read TGTGCCAGCAGCTTGGATCTAGCGGGAGTGGGCGAGCAGTACTTC.

This chain connects TRBV5-1 to TRBJ2-7; 7 bases are a match to TRBD1. The CDR3 contains 13 residues. The germline V gene has CDR1 SGHRS and CDR2 YFSETQ. J was trimmed by 5 bases and V by 3 bases; bases with no gene match: 5. CDR3 sequence (DNA): TGCGCCAGCAGCTCGACAGGGACGAACGAGCAGTACTTC. It encodes CASSSTGTNEQYF.

This chain connects TRBV20-1 to TRBJ2-1; no firm D call. CDR3 size: 13 residues. The germline V and J ends were trimmed by 3 bases and 5 bases, with 11 bases remaining between them. Per the germline V gene, CDR1 is DFQATT and CDR2 is SNEGSKA (reference sequence). The CDR3, as DNA: TGCAGTGCTAGTGGTAAGCCCGACAATGAGCAGTTCTTC. It specifies CSASGKPDNEQFF.

This chain uses TRBV10-2 with TRBJ2-5, with D unresolved. The germline V gene encodes CDR1 WSHSY and CDR2 SAAADI. Trimming pared 3 bases from V and 5 bases from J, leaving 13 bases between. This CDR3 spans 14 amino acids. CDR3 sequence (DNA): TGCGCCAGCAGTGACGGCTCGACAAGGGAGACCCAGTACTTC. Amino acid sequence: CASSDGSTRETQYF.

This CDR3 is CASSGRARGYSYEQYF. The CDR3 nucleotides are TGTGCCAGCAGCGGCAGAGCAAGGGGATACTCCTACGAGCAGTACTTC. This chain links TRBV3-1 (or the pseudogene TRBV3-2) with TRBJ2-7; D possibly corresponds to TRBD1 (5 bases). V was pared by 5 bases and J by 0 bases, with 17 bases between. The CDR3 consists of 16 residues. Germline CDR1 reads LGHDT; CDR2 reads YNNKEL (reference sequence).

V gene TRBV6-5 combines with J gene TRBJ1-6; D perhaps matches TRBD1 (6 bases). There are 16 residues in the CDR3. Trimming took off 2 bases at V and 9 bases at J, with 17 bases between the two ends. Germline CDR1 and CDR2: MNHEY and SVGAGI. The CDR3 nucleotides are TGTGCCAGCAGTTACGGACAGACGTATTGGCGTTCACCCCTCCACTTT. Amino acids: CASSYGQTYWRSPLHF.

The genes are TRBV7-3 and TRBJ1-3; D perhaps matches TRBD1 (5 bases). Germline-derived CDR1 and CDR2 are SGHTA and FQGTGA. Trimming took 2 bases from V and 0 from J, leaving 14 bases between them. The CDR3 length is 17 residues. The chain's CDR3 is CASSLLGAGLSGNTIYF. CDR3 bases: TGTGCCAGCAGCTTACTAGGGGCCGGCCTCTCTGGAAACACCATATATTTT. The full variable domain, its missing parts supplied by reference TRBV7-3 and TRBJ1-3, is GAGVSQTPSNKVTEKGKYVELRCDPISGHTALYWYRQSLGQGPEFLIYFQGTGAADDSGLPNDRFFAVRPEGSVSTLKIQRTERGDSAVYLCASSLLGAGLSGNTIYFGEGSWLTVV.

This chain links TRBV2 with TRBJ1-3; D gene ambiguous. Germline CDR1 is SNHLY and CDR2 is FYNNEI. The length of the CDR3 is 13 residues. V was shortened by 4 bases and J by 7 bases, with 11 bases between the two germline ends. The CDR3 sequence: CASSAGNSNTIYF. The CDR3 DNA sequence: TGTGCCAGCAGTGCGGGGAATTCGAACACCATATATTTT. The variable domain in full, with the rest retrieved from reference TRBV2 and TRBJ1-3, is EPEVTQTPSHQVTQMGQEVILRCVPISNHLYFYWYRQILGQKVEFLVSFYNNEISEKSEIFDDQFSVERPDGSNFTLKIRSTKLEDSAMYFCASSAGNSNTIYFGEGSWLTVV.

The genes are TRBV7-2 and TRBJ2-7; 12 positions match TRBD1. The junction had 4 bases not matched to a gene; V was cut back by 4 bases and J by 3 bases. The CDR3 is made up of 15 amino acids. Germline lookup yields CDR1 SGHTA and CDR2 FQGNSA. CDR3 residues: CASSYGTGGFYEQYF. The CDR3 DNA is TGTGCCAGCAGCTATGGGACAGGGGGCTTCTACGAGCAGTACTTC.

The V and J genes are TRBV5-6 and TRBJ1-1; a possible D gene is TRBD1 (6 bases). The V gene's germline CDR1 is SGHDT and CDR2 YYEEEE. The CDR3 covers 15 residues. The V end lost 0 bases, the J end lost 0 bases, and 9 bases lay between the germline ends. The CDR3: CASSLGTAMNTEAFF. The CDR3 DNA reads TGTGCCAGCAGCTTGGGGACAGCCATGAACACTGAAGCTTTCTTT.

This clone occurred once. The chain links TRBV7-9 to TRBJ2-1, with 8 bases matching TRBD2. Germline lookup yields CDR1 SEHNR and CDR2 FQNEAQ (reference sequence). Germline trimming cut 5 bases from V and 8 bases from J; bases unmatched to any gene: 14. CDR3 length equals 16 residues. For the CDR3, the DNA is TGTGCCAGCAGCCCAGGCCTACTAGCGGACTGGGATGAGCAGTTCTTC. Its protein is CASSPGLLADWDEQFF. The full variable domain, in which reference TRBV7-9 and TRBJ2-1 provide the parts outside the CDR3, is DTGVSQNPRHKITKRGQNVTFRCDPISEHNRLYWYRQTLGQGPEFLTYFQNEAQLEKSRLLSDRFSAERPKGSFSTLEIQRTEQGDSAMYLCASSPGLLADWDEQFFGPGTRLTVL.

The chain employs TRBV6-2 or TRBV6-3 and TRBJ2-2, with D hard to call. The CDR3 has 15 amino acids. Trimming took off 1 base at V and 0 bases at J, with 6 bases between the two ends. Germline assignment: CDR1 MNHEY and CDR2 SVGEGT. This CDR3 is CASSYYQANTGELFF. The CDR3 region has the DNA TGTGCCAGCAGTTACTATCAGGCGAACACCGGGGAGCTGTTTTTT.

V is TRBV12-5 and J is TRBJ1-1; a weak D match, TRBD1 (5 bases). Germline V gives CDR1 LGHNT, CDR2 FRNRAP. CDR3 length: 16 residues. V shed 5 bases and J shed 2 bases, with 18 bases lying between them. CDR3: CASGRLLGGENTEAFF. The CDR3 bases are TGTGCTAGTGGTCGACTTTTGGGGGGGGAAAACACTGAAGCTTTCTTT.

The chain employs TRBV13 and TRBJ2-3; 8 positions match TRBD1. This CDR3 comprises 14 residues. Per the germline V gene, CDR1 is PRHDT and CDR2 is FYEKMQ (reference sequence). With V trimmed by 6 bases and J by 7 bases, 9 bases remained unmatched. CDR3 residues: CASRGQGAPYTQYF. CDR3 nucleotides: TGTGCCAGCAGAGGCCAGGGGGCGCCTTATACGCAGTATTTT.

This chain connects TRBV5-1 to TRBJ1-1; D unclear. Germline assignment: CDR1 SGHRS and CDR2 YFSETQ. The CDR3 has 13 residues. Trimming left V 3 bases short and J 6 bases short, with 12 bases between. Written as DNA, the CDR3 is TGCGCCAGCAGCTCCCCCCCACGGGCTGAAGCTTTCTTT. As protein: CASSSPPRAEAFF.

This clone was seen just once. The chain employs TRBV6-6 and TRBJ2-3, with 8 bases that match TRBD2. The ends lost 6 bases at V and 6 bases at J; junction bases unmatched: 5. CDR1 is MNHNY and CDR2 is SVGAGI in the germline V gene (reference sequence). This CDR3 spans 13 amino acids. CDR3 nucleotide sequence: TGTGCCAGCAGGGGACTAGTCCCCGATACGCAGTATTTT. Translating it yields CASRGLVPDTQYF.

DNA of the CDR3: TGTGCCAGCAGCTTACTAGACGCCGGGGAGCTGTTTTTT. This codes for CASSLLDAGELFF. The V and J genes are TRBV7-3 and TRBJ2-2; D ambiguous. Germline V gene data show CDR1 as SGHTA and CDR2 as FQGTGA. CDR3 size: 13 residues. Trimming pared 2 bases from V and 6 bases from J, leaving 7 bases between. Drawing the rest from reference TRBV7-3 and TRBJ2-2, the complete variable domain is GAGVSQTPSNKVTEKGKYVELRCDPISGHTALYWYRQSLGQGPEFLIYFQGTGAADDSGLPNDRFFAVRPEGSVSTLKIQRTERGDSAVYLCASSLLDAGELFFGEGSRLTVL.

V is TRBV30 and J is TRBJ1-3, with 7 nucleotides matching TRBD1. CDR1 is GTSNPN, CDR2 SVGIG, per germline (reference sequence). The CDR3 is made up of 15 amino acids. V trimming: 5 bases; J trimming: 0 bases; junction bases outside the gene matches: 7. The CDR3 spells CAWGTAPSSGNTIYF. DNA for the CDR3: TGTGCCTGGGGGACAGCTCCTTCCTCTGGAAACACCATATATTTT. Drawing the rest from reference TRBV30 and TRBJ1-3, the complete variable domain is SQTIHQWPATLVQPVGSPLSLECTVEGTSNPNLYWYRQAAGRGLQLLFYSVGIGQISSEVPQNLSASRPQDRQFILSSKKLLLSDSGFYLCAWGTAPSSGNTIYFGEGSWLTVV.

The chain has TRBV5-1 and TRBJ2-2; D is possibly TRBD1 (6 bases). Germline CDR1 is SGHRS and CDR2 is YFSETQ. Trimming removed 5 bases from V and 0 bases from J, with 14 bases in between. This CDR3 spans 16 amino acids. The CDR3 loop is CASSNRQETNTGELFF. The CDR3 bases are TGCGCCAGCAGTAATCGACAGGAAACGAACACCGGGGAGCTGTTTTTT.

The chain recombines TRBV28 with TRBJ1-1, with TRBD1 matching 8 bases. Unmatched junction bases numbered 3, after V lost 3 bases and J lost 0 bases. The CDR3 runs to 15 residues. Germline V gene sequence: CDR1 MDHEN, CDR2 SYDVKM. The CDR3 protein is CASSFPGQVNTEAFF. The DNA of the CDR3 is TGTGCCAGCAGTTTTCCGGGACAGGTGAACACTGAAGCTTTCTTT.

This chain connects TRBV6-6 to TRBJ2-5; 8 positions agree with TRBD1. The CDR3 loop spans 14 amino acids. J gave up 5 bases and V 6 bases, and 8 bases lay outside the gene matches. Germline V gene data show CDR1 as MNHNY and CDR2 as SVGAGI (reference sequence). CDR3 in amino acids: CASSLPGGQETQYF. As DNA, the CDR3 is TGTGCCAGCAGCTTACCAGGGGGCCAGGAGACCCAGTACTTC.

This chain links TRBV18 with TRBJ2-2; the match to TRBD1 covers 9 bases. CDR3 length: 15 amino acids. Germline V gene data show CDR1 as KGHSH and CDR2 as LQKENI. J lost 5 bases, V lost 3 bases, and 4 bases had no gene match. CDR3 DNA sequence: TGTGCCAGCTCACCCGGACAGGGGAGTACCGGGGAGCTGTTTTTT. Protein product: CASSPGQGSTGELFF.

The chain joins TRBV5-1 to TRBJ1-3; 8 bases line up with TRBD1. V gave up 2 bases and J gave up 2 bases; unmatched junction bases: 3. Germline CDR1 reads SGHRS; CDR2 reads YFSETQ. This CDR3 spans 15 amino acids. CDR3: CASSLSGGPGNTIYF. CDR3 in DNA: TGCGCCAGCAGCTTATCAGGGGGCCCTGGAAACACCATATATTTT. Using reference TRBV5-1 and TRBJ1-3 for the parts outside the CDR3, the full variable domain is KAGVTQTPRYLIKTRGQQVTLSCSPISGHRSVSWYQQTPGQGLQFLFEYFSETQRNKGNFPGRFSGRQFSNSRSEMNVSTLELGDSALYLCASSLSGGPGNTIYFGEGSWLTVV.

The chain links TRBV5-4 to TRBJ1-4; D not certain. The CDR3 loop spans 15 amino acids. The V and J ends lost 4 bases and 8 bases respectively, with 18 bases between them. CDR1 is SGHNT, CDR2 YYREEE, per germline (reference sequence). The CDR3 sequence is CASSVYSYQREKLFF. DNA for the CDR3: TGTGCCAGCAGCGTTTACTCTTATCAGCGGGAAAAACTGTTTTTT.